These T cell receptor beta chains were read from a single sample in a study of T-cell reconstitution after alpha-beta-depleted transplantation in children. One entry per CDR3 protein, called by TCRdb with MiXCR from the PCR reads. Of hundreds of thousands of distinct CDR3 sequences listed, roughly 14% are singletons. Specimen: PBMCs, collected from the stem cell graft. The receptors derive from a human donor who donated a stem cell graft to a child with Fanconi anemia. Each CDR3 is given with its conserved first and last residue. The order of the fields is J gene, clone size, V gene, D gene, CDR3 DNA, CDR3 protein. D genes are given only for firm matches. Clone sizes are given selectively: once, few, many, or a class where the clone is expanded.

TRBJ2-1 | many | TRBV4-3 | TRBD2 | TGCGCCAGCAGCCACAGGGAGGGATGGGAGCAGTTCTTC | CASSHREGWEQFF
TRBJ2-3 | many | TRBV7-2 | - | TGTGCCAGCAGCTTAGGGGGGGCTGAAGATACGCAGTATTTT | CASSLGGAEDTQYF
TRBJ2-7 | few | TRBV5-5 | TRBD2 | TGTGCCAGCAGCTTGGATAAGCGGGGGAGCTACGAGCAGTACTTC | CASSLDKRGSYEQYF
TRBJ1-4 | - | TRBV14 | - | TGTGCCAGCAGCAAAAGGGCACGGAGTAATGAAAAACTGTTTTTT | CASSKRARSNEKLFF
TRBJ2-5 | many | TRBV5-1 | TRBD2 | TGCGCCAGCAGCTTAACGACTAGCGGGGAGGAGACCCAGTACTTC | CASSLTTSGEETQYF
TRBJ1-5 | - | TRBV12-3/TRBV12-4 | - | TGTGCCAGCAGTCTCCCCCCTGGTCAGCCCCAGCATTTT | CASSLPPGQPQHF
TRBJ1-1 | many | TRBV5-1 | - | TGCGCCAGCAGCCCCCACGCGGCCGGTAAGGTGAACACTGAAGCTTTCTTT | CASSPHAAGKVNTEAFF
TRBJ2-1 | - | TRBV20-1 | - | TGCAGTGCTGAGAGGGTAGGCTCCTACAATGAGCAGTTCTTC | CSAERVGSYNEQFF
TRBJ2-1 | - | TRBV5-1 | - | TGCGCCAGCAGCGGGAAGACTAGTAGTTTTCATGAGCAGTTCTTC | CASSGKTSSFHEQFF
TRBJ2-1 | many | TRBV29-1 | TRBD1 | TGCAGCGTATACGGGACAGGCCCTTACAATGAGCAGTTCTTC | CSVYGTGPYNEQFF
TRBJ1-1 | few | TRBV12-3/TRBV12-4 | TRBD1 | TGTGCCAGCAGGGATCAGGGGGGGACTGAAGCTTTCTTT | CASRDQGGTEAFF
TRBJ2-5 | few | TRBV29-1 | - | TGCAGCGTTTACTCAGAGACCCAGTACTTC | CSVYSETQYF
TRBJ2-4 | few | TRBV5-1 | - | TGCGCCAGCAGCTTTTCCCGGGACTCCACAAGGAACATTCAGTACTTC | CASSFSRDSTRNIQYF
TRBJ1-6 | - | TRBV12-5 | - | TGTGCCACCTGCCAAGTGACCGGGGTAGTTTCACCCCTCCACTTT | CATCQVTGVVSPLHF
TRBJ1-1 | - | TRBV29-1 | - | TGCAGCGTTGGGGGCGGGAACACTGAAGCTTTCTTT | CSVGGGNTEAFF
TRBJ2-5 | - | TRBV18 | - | TGTGCCAGCTCACCACAATGGCAGGGGAGCGGAGAGACCCAGTACTTC | CASSPQWQGSGETQYF
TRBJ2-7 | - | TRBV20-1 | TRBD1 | TGCAGTGCTAGACCCGGGACAGGGGACTACGAGCAGTACTTC | CSARPGTGDYEQYF
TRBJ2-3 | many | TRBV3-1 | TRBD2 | TGTGCCAGCAGCCAAGAAATAGCGGGGGTGACAGATACGCAGTATTTT | CASSQEIAGVTDTQYF
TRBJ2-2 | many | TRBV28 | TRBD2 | TGTGCCAGCAGTCCTCCTCGGACTAGCACCGGGGAGCTGTTTTTT | CASSPPRTSTGELFF
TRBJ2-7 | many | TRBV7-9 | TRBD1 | TGTGCCAGCAGCGCAGACAGGGGATTCGTGGAGCAGTACTTC | CASSADRGFVEQYF
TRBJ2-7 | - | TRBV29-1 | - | TGCAGCGTTGAAGATCCAAGTAGGGTGGGGGAGCAGTACTTC | CSVEDPSRVGEQYF
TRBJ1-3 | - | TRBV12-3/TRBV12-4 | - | TGTGCCAGCTGGCTCCTCGGAAACACCATATATTTT | CASWLLGNTIYF
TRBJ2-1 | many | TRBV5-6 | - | TGTGCCAGCAGCGACCGGGTTTCCCTCTACAATGAGCAGTTCTTC | CASSDRVSLYNEQFF
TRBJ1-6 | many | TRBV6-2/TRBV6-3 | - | TGTGCCAGCTGCGGGGATTTCGAGTCACCCCTCCACTTT | CASCGDFESPLHF
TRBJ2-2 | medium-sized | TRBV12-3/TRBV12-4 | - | TGTGCCAGCAGTCTCAGGACAGTTGCCGGGGAGCTGTTTTTT | CASSLRTVAGELFF
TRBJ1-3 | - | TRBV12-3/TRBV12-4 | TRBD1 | TGTGCCAGCAGAGCGACAGGGTCCACTGGAAACACCATATATTTT | CASRATGSTGNTIYF
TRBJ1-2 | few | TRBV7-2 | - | TGTGCCAGCAGGTCCCGGGAGATCTATGGCTACACCTTC | CASRSREIYGYTF
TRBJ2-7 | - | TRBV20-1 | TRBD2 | TGCAGTGCTTTACCGCCTCTAGCGGGGGCGTACGAGCAGTACTTC | CSALPPLAGAYEQYF
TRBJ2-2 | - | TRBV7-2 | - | TGTGCCAGCAGATTATGGACCCCGACGAACACCGGGGAGCTGTTTTTT | CASRLWTPTNTGELFF
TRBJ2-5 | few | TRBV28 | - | TGTGCCAGCAGTTTTCCCTACAGAGAGACCCAGTACTTC | CASSFPYRETQYF
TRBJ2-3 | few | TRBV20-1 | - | TGCAGTGCTAGAGTCGGGATGGATACGCAGTATTTT | CSARVGMDTQYF
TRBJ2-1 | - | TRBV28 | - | TGTGCCAGCAAGGTGGGGGGTGGCAATGAGCAGTTCTTC | CASKVGGGNEQFF
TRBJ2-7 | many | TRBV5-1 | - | TGCGCCAGCAGCTTGGAGGCAGGGGACGCCTACGAGCAGTACTTC | CASSLEAGDAYEQYF
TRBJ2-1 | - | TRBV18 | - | TGTGCCAGCTCACCAACCCGACAGTACAATGAGCAGTTCTTC | CASSPTRQYNEQFF
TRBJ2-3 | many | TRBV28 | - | TGTGCCAGCAGACTAGCACTTAGCACAGATACGCAGTATTTT | CASRLALSTDTQYF
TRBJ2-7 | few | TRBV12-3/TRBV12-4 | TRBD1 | TGTGCCAGTCAATCGGGGACAGGGTTAGACGAGCAGTACTTC | CASQSGTGLDEQYF
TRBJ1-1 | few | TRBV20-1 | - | TGCAGTGCCAAAAACAGGTTGAACACTGAAGCTTTCTTT | CSAKNRLNTEAFF
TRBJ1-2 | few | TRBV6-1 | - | TGTGCCAGCAAGGAGGGCTGGGTCGACTATGGCTACACCTTC | CASKEGWVDYGYTF
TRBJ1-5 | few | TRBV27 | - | TGTGCCAGCAGATCCCAGGGGAATAGAAATCAGCCCCAGCATTTT | CASRSQGNRNQPQHF
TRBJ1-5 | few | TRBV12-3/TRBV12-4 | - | TGTGCCAGCAGTTTGGGGCCGTTGACTCAGCCCCAGCATTTT | CASSLGPLTQPQHF
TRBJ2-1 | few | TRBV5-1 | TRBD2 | TGCGCCAGCAGCCTGGGGTCTAGCGGGGGGGCCGTAATGAATGAGCAGTTCTTC | CASSLGSSGGAVMNEQFF
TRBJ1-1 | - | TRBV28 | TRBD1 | TGTGCCAGCAGTTCCGGGACAGGGGGTAAGACTGAAGCTTTCTTT | CASSSGTGGKTEAFF
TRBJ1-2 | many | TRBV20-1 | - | TGCAGTGCCCCGAGAACCGGCGGCACCTATGGCTACACCTTC | CSAPRTGGTYGYTF
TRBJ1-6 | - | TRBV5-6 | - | TGTGCCAGCAGTCCTACAGGGCTCTCCTATAATTCACCCCTCCACTTT | CASSPTGLSYNSPLHF
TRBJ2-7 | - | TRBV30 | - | TGTGCCTGGAGAGGGGGGTCCTACGAGCAGTACTTC | CAWRGGSYEQYF
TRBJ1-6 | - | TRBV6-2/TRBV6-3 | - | TGTGCCAGCACGGACAGCCTATGGACACCCCTCCACTTT | CASTDSLWTPLHF
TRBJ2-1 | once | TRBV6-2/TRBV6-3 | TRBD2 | TGTGCCAGCAGCACTAGCGGGGCATTCTACAATGAGCAGTTCTTC | CASSTSGAFYNEQFF
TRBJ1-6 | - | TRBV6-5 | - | TGTGCCAGCAGTTACGGGCAGGGGAACAATTCACCCCTCCACTTT | CASSYGQGNNSPLHF
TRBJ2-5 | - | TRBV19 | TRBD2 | TGTGCCAGTAGTGGAGGAGGTCTAGCGGGGGAACAAGAGACCCAGTACTTC | CASSGGGLAGEQETQYF
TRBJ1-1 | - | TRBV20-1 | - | TGCAGTGCTAGGCGGGCTTACTCCATAGGGAACACTGAAGCTTTCTTT | CSARRAYSIGNTEAFF
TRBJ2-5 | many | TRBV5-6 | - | TGTGCCAGCAGCTTAATGGGTACGGGAGAGACCCAGTACTTC | CASSLMGTGETQYF
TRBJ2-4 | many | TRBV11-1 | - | TGTGCCAGCAGCTTAGATGCAGATTGGGAAAACATTCAGTACTTC | CASSLDADWENIQYF
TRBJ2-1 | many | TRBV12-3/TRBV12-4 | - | TGTGCCAGCAGTTTAGGGGTCTCTCAAAATGAGCAGTTCTTC | CASSLGVSQNEQFF
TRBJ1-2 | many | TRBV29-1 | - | TGCAGCGTTGCTGACTATGGCTACACCTTC | CSVADYGYTF
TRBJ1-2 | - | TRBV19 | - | TGTGCCAGTCGGGAGGGGCCGGTGAACTATGGCTACACCTTC | CASREGPVNYGYTF
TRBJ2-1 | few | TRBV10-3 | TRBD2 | TGTGCCATCAGCCCAGGGACTAGCGGATCCTACAATGAGCAGTTCTTC | CAISPGTSGSYNEQFF
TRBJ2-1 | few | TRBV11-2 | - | TGTGCCAGCAGCTTAGGAGTACAGACCTACAATGAGCAGTTCTTC | CASSLGVQTYNEQFF
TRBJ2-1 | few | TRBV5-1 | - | TGCGCCAGCACCCTCGCGGTATCGCAGAACAATGAGCAGTTCTTC | CASTLAVSQNNEQFF
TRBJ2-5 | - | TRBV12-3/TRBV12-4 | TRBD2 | TGTGCCAGCAGTAGCGGGGGGACCTCCCAAGAGACCCAGTACTTC | CASSSGGTSQETQYF
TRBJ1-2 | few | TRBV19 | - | TGTGCCAGTACTCGCGACAGGCTCTTTGTAGGCTACACCTTC | CASTRDRLFVGYTF